This T cell receptor (beta chain) emerged from a study of blood T cells in healthy people across ages. Notes on the study in general: Higher diversity, along with more naive CD4+ cells, distinguished long-lived donors from aged donors.

The use of a sample-barcoded 5' primer and a J-beta primer mix characterized a second PCR of roughly 7 to 11 cycles. TCRdb re-analysed the 5' RACE reads in MiXCR, keeping a single row per CDR3 protein. The sample shows about 1.1 million distinct CDR3 sequences, about two fifths of them seen only once. CDR1 and CDR2 (germline): MGHRA, YSYEKL. The CDR3 has 15 residues. V was pared by 3 bases and J by 8 bases, with 9 bases of the junction left unmatched. With respect to this clonotype: The antigen is not known.

Isolated per sample were at least 7 million PBMCs. What was sequenced was blood. This chain uses TRBV4-1 with TRBJ1-4; 7 bases map to TRBD1. The TCR originated in a man in his late teens or twenties in good health. This CDR3 is CASSHQRQGDEKLFF. In nucleotides, the CDR3 is TGCGCCAGCAGCCATCAGCGACAGGGTGACGAAAAACTGTTTTTT.